The 21 T cell receptor beta chains below all came from one sample that was sequenced in a study of OX40 agonist ivuxolimab in advanced cancers. The table came from immunoSEQ multiplex PCR; TCRdb's copy has only in-frame clones and leaves some out. The sample has about 80,000 clones; 84% are singletons. The sample was CD4+ or CD8+ T cells sorted from blood, taken in a trial of the OX40 agonist ivuxolimab. These receptors were taken from an adult with an advanced solid tumor such as melanoma, head and neck, liver or kidney cancer.

CDR3 sequence: CASSQRSSAGGHTDTQYF. CDR3 nucleotide sequence: TGCGCCAGCAGCCAAAGAAGTTCTGCGGGGGGCCACACAGATACGCAGTATTTT. The V and J genes are TRBV4-3 and TRBJ2-3, with 8 bases lining up with TRBD2. The CDR3 spans 18 residues. The trim removed 2 bases at V and 2 bases at J, leaving 12 bases unmatched. Germline V gives CDR1 LGHNA, CDR2 YSLEER.

The chain carries TRBV13 and TRBJ2-7, with a tentative D call TRBD1 (6 bases). The germline V and J ends were trimmed by 0 bases and 0 bases, with 6 bases remaining between them. CDR1 and CDR2 (germline): PRHDT, FYEKMQ (reference sequence). The CDR3 sequence is 14 residues long. The CDR3 DNA follows: TGTGCCAGCAGCTTAGGGGACAGCTCCTACGAGCAGTACTTC. Protein: CASSLGDSSYEQYF.

This chain joins TRBV28 and TRBJ1-2; 7 bases are shared with TRBD1. The CDR3 extends over 13 amino acids. Germline CDR1 is MDHEN and CDR2 is SYDVKM. Trimming at V came to 6 bases and at J to 4 bases, leaving 5 bases not matched to a gene. CDR3 DNA: TGTGCCAGCAGGGACAGGAATCTCTATGGCTACACCTTC. This encodes CASRDRNLYGYTF.

This chain links TRBV5-1 with TRBJ1-4; D is unclear. CDR3 length: 16 residues. Germline CDR1 reads SGHRS; CDR2 reads YFSETQ. V lost 0 bases and J lost 2, with 11 bases in between. CDR3 nucleotides: TGCGCCAGCAGCTTGGCCTCGGGATTTACTAATGAAAAACTGTTTTTT. Encoded protein: CASSLASGFTNEKLFF.

The chain employs TRBV7-9 and TRBJ2-6, with D perhaps TRBD1 or TRBD2 (5 bases each). Trimming stripped 6 bases from V and 0 bases from J, with 9 bases between. The CDR3 runs to 15 residues. Germline CDR1 reads SEHNR; CDR2 reads FQNEAQ (reference sequence). The CDR3 nucleotides read TGTGCCAGCAGGGGACCGCACTCTGGGGCCAACGTCCTGACTTTC. Translated: CASRGPHSGANVLTF.

The J gene is TRBJ1-2, the V gene TRBV30; D is uncertain. V gave up 5 bases and J gave up 4 bases, with 17 bases separating them. The CDR3 has 14 amino acids. Per germline, CDR1 GTSNPN and CDR2 SVGIG (reference sequence). The CDR3 loop reads CAWFSREESYGYTF. CDR3 bases: TGTGCCTGGTTCTCTCGGGAAGAAAGCTATGGCTACACCTTC.

The chain uses TRBV7-9 and TRBJ2-1, with D possibly being TRBD2 (5 bases). V dropped 5 bases and J dropped 6 bases, with 14 bases sitting between them. CDR3 length: 14 amino acids. Germline loops: CDR1 SEHNR, CDR2 FQNEAQ (reference sequence). The CDR3 nucleotides read TGTGCCAGCAGCCGGAGGCTAGAGGGCAATGAGCAGTTCTTC. It encodes CASSRRLEGNEQFF.

The rearrangement links TRBV2 to TRBJ1-5; no clear D. V lost 3 bases, J lost 7 bases, and 10 bases lay in between. Per germline, CDR1 SNHLY and CDR2 FYNNEI. This CDR3 region has 13 residues. The CDR3 sequence is CASSDGVGQPQHF. The CDR3 coding sequence is TGTGCCAGCAGTGACGGAGTAGGCCAGCCCCAGCATTTT.

This chain uses TRBV18 with TRBJ2-1; unclear D gene. V was shortened by 2 bases and J by 6 bases, with 17 bases between the two germline ends. This CDR3 comprises 16 residues. Germline lookup yields CDR1 KGHSH and CDR2 LQKENI. The CDR3: CASSPVIINNFNEQFF. The CDR3 bases are TGTGCCAGCTCACCAGTCATTATTAATAATTTCAATGAGCAGTTCTTC.

The chain recombines TRBV7-2 with TRBJ2-5; D is undetermined. The germline CDR1 and CDR2 sequences are SGHTA and FQGNSA. The CDR3 contains 15 residues. Trimming left V 1 base short and J 11 bases short, with 20 bases between. CDR3 region: CASSLGRARDMEQYF. The DNA for the CDR3 is TGTGCCAGCAGCTTAGGTAGGGCCCGTGATATGGAGCAGTACTTC. Looking up the rest from reference TRBV7-2 and TRBJ2-5 gives the full variable domain: GAGVSQSPSNKVTEKGKDVELRCDPISGHTALYWYRQSLGQGLEFLIYFQGNSAPDKSGLPSDRFSAERTGGSVSTLTIQRTQQEDSAVYLCASSLGRARDMEQYFGPGTRLLVL.

The rearrangement joins TRBV19 to TRBJ1-5, with 7 bases fitting TRBD1. With V trimmed by 4 bases and J by 2 bases, 5 bases remained unmatched. The CDR3 contains 15 residues. The germline CDR1 and CDR2 sequences are LNHDA and SQIVND (reference sequence). The CDR3 spells CASSTRQGGNQPQHF. CDR3 nucleotide sequence: TGTGCCAGTAGTACCCGACAGGGTGGCAATCAGCCCCAGCATTTT. The full variable domain, in which reference TRBV19 and TRBJ1-5 provide the parts outside the CDR3, is DGGITQSPKYLFRKEGQNVTLSCEQNLNHDAMYWYRQDPGQGLRLIYYSQIVNDFQKGDIAEGYSVSREKKESFPLTVTSAQKNPTAFYLCASSTRQGGNQPQHFGDGTRLSIL.

This clone was counted once. The chain links TRBV6-1 to TRBJ1-3; unclear D gene. CDR3 length equals 16 residues. CDR1 is MNHNS and CDR2 is SASEGT in the germline V gene. V was trimmed by 1 base and J by 0 bases, leaving 10 bases between them. CDR3: CASSEDKYSSGNTIYF. For the CDR3, the DNA is TGTGCCAGCAGTGAAGACAAATACAGCTCTGGAAACACCATATATTTT.

The chain links TRBV5-1 to TRBJ2-3; tentative D call: TRBD2 (5 bases). The V gene lost 0 bases and the J gene lost 5 bases, with 16 bases spanning the gap. Germline CDR1 and CDR2: SGHRS and YFSETQ. The CDR3 has 16 amino acids. This chain's CDR3 is CASSLGRTGMRDTQYF. The CDR3 bases are TGCGCCAGCAGCTTGGGGCGGACGGGGATGAGAGATACGCAGTATTTT.

This clone was seen a single time. For the CDR3, the DNA is TGTGCCAGCAGTGAACTGAACACTGAAGCTTTCTTT. Protein product: CASSELNTEAFF. The chain has TRBV6-1 and TRBJ1-1; D uncertain. The CDR3 length is 12 residues. The germline V and J ends were trimmed by 2 bases and 0 bases, with 1 base remaining between them. Per the germline V gene, CDR1 is MNHNS and CDR2 is SASEGT.

The CDR3 loop is CASSIQVQEPQHF. The CDR3 nucleotides are TGTGCCAGTAGTATCCAGGTTCAGGAGCCCCAGCATTTT. The rearrangement links TRBV19 to TRBJ1-5, with D unclear. Looked up from germline, CDR1 is LNHDA and CDR2 is SQIVND (reference sequence). The CDR3 runs 13 residues. The ends were cut back, 3 bases at V and 8 bases at J, with 11 bases in the middle.

This sequence joins TRBV5-1 and TRBJ2-7; 9 bases line up with TRBD2. Trimming cost V 0 bases and J 2 bases; bases outside gene matches: 6. The length of the CDR3 is 16 residues. Germline assignment: CDR1 SGHRS and CDR2 YFSETQ. CDR3 nucleotide sequence: TGCGCCAGCAGCTTGGATCCAGCGGGAGGTGCCTACGAGCAGTACTTC. This encodes CASSLDPAGGAYEQYF.

Here the CDR3 DNA reads TGTGCCAGCAGTGGTGGGACAGCCAATCAGCCCCAGCATTTT. Encoded protein: CASSGGTANQPQHF. This chain joins TRBV2 and TRBJ1-5, with 7 nucleotides matching TRBD1. V was pared by 4 bases and J by 3 bases, with 3 bases of the junction left unmatched. Germline assignment: CDR1 SNHLY and CDR2 FYNNEI. This CDR3 is 14 amino acids long.

The rearrangement joins TRBV10-1 to TRBJ2-1; 12 bases align to TRBD2. J was trimmed by 4 bases and V by 3 bases; bases with no gene match: 1. The CDR3 runs 15 residues. In germline, CDR1 is WNHNN, CDR2 SYGVQD (reference sequence). Written as DNA, the CDR3 is TGCGCCAGCAGTGAAACTAGCGGGGGGTACAATGAGCAGTTCTTC. Its protein is CASSETSGGYNEQFF.

This rearrangement joins TRBV5-1 to TRBJ1-2; a weak D match, TRBD1 (5 bases). Germline CDR1 reads SGHRS; CDR2 reads YFSETQ. Trimming removed 4 bases at V and 5 bases at J, with 9 bases between. There are 12 residues in the CDR3. The DNA for the CDR3 is TGCGCCAGCAGCCCCCAGGGATATGGCTACACCTTC. Its translation is CASSPQGYGYTF.

This clone showed up just once. J is TRBJ2-1 and V is TRBV12-5; no clear D. Germline-derived CDR1 and CDR2 are LGHNT and FRNRAP. Trimming pared 9 bases from V and 4 bases from J, leaving 10 bases between. The length of the CDR3 is 12 residues. The CDR3 reads CASLAVYNEQFF. CDR3 nucleotides: TGTGCTAGCTTGGCGGTGTACAATGAGCAGTTCTTC.

The chain has TRBV10-3 and TRBJ2-1; D remains ambiguous. The germline V gene encodes CDR1 ENHRY and CDR2 SYGVKD. Trimming stripped 4 bases from V and 5 bases from J, with 6 bases between. The CDR3 contains 12 residues. The chain's CDR3 is CAISGWNNEQFF. The DNA of the CDR3 is TGTGCCATCAGTGGGTGGAACAATGAGCAGTTCTTC.